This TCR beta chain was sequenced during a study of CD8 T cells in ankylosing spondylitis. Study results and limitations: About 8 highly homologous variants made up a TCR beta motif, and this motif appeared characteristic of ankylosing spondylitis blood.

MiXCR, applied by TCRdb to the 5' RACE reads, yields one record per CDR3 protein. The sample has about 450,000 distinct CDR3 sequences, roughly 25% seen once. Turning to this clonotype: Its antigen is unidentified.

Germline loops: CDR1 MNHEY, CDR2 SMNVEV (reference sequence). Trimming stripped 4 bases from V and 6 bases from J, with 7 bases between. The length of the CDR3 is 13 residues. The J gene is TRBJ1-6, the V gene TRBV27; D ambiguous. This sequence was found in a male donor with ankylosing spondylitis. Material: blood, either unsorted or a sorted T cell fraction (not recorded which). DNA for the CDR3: TGTGCCAGCAGTTCGACCAGTAATTCACCCCTCCACTTT. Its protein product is CASSSTSNSPLHF.